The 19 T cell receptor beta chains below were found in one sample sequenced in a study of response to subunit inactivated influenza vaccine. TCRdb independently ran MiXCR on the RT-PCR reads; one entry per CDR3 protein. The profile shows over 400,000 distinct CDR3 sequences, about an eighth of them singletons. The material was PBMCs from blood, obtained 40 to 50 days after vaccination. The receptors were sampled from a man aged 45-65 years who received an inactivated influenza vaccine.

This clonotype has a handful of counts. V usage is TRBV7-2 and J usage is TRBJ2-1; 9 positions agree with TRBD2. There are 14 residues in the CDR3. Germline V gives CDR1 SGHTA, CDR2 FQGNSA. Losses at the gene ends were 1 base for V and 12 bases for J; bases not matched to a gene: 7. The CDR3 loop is CASSLVRSGGTQFF. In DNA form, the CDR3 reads TGTGCCAGCAGCTTAGTTCGCAGCGGGGGGACGCAGTTCTTC.

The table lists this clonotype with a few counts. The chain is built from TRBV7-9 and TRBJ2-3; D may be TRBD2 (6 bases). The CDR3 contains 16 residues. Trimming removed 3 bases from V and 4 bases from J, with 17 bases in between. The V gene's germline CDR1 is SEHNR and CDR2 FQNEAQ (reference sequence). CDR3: CASSLITSKPADTQYF. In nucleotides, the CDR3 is TGTGCCAGCAGCTTGATAACTAGCAAACCTGCAGATACGCAGTATTTT.

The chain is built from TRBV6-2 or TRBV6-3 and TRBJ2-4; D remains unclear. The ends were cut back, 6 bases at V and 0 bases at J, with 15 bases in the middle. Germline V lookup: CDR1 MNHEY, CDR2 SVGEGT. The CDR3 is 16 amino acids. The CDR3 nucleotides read TGTGCCAGCAGCTCAACCGGGTCTTTAGCCAAAAACATTCAGTACTTC. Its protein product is CASSSTGSLAKNIQYF.

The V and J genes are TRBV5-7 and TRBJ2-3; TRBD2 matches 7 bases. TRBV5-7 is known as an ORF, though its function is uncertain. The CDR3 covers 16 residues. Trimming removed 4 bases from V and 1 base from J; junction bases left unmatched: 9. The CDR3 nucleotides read TGTGCCAGCAGCCAGATACTAGCGCCTCGCACAGATACGCAGTATTTT. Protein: CASSQILAPRTDTQYF.

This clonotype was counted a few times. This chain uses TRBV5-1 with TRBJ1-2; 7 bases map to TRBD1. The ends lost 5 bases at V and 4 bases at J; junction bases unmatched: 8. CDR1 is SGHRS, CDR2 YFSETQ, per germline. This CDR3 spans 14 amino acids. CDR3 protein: CASRGQLLFYGYTF. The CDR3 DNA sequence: TGCGCCAGCAGGGGACAGCTTCTTTTCTATGGCTACACCTTC.

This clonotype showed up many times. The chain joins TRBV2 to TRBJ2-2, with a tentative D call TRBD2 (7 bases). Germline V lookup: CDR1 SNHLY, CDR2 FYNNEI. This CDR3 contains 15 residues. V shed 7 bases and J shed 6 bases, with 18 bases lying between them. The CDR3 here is CASTREGVWAGELFF. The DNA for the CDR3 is TGTGCCAGCACCAGGGAGGGGGTATGGGCCGGGGAGCTGTTTTTT.

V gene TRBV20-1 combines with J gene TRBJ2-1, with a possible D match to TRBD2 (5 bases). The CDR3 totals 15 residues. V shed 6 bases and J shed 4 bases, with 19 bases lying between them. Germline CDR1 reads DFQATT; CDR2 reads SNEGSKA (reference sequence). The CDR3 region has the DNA TGCAGTGCCCAGGATATGCTGGAGGTATACAATGAGCAGTTCTTC. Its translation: CSAQDMLEVYNEQFF.

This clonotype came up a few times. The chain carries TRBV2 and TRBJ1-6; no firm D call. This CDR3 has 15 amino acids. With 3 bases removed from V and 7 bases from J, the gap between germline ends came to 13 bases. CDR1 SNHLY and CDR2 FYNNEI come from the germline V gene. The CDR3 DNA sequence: TGTGCCAGCAGTGACCGTAAGGTGGAAAATTCACCCCTCCACTTT. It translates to CASSDRKVENSPLHF. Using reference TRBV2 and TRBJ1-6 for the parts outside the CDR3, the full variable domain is EPEVTQTPSHQVTQMGQEVILRCVPISNHLYFYWYRQILGQKVEFLVSFYNNEISEKSEIFDDQFSVERPDGSNFTLKIRSTKLEDSAMYFCASSDRKVENSPLHFGNGTRLTVT.

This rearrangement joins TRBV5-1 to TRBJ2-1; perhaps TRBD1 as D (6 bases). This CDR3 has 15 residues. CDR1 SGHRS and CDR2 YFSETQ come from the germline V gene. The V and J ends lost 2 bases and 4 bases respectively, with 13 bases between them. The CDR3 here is CASSFGQLDYNEQFF. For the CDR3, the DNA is TGCGCCAGCAGCTTCGGACAGCTCGATTACAATGAGCAGTTCTTC.

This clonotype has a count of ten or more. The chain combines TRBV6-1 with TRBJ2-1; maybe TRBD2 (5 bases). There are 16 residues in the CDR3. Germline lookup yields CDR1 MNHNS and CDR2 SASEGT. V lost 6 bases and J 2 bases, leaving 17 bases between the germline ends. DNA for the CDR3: TGTGCCAGCAGCCACCGGGGTTGGTGGACCTACAATGAGCAGTTCTTC. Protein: CASSHRGWWTYNEQFF.

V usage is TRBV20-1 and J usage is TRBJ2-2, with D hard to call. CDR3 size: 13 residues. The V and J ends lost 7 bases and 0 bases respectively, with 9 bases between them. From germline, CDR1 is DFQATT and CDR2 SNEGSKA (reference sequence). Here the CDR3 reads CSVRSPNTGELFF. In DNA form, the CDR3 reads TGCAGTGTTAGGAGCCCGAACACCGGGGAGCTGTTTTTT.

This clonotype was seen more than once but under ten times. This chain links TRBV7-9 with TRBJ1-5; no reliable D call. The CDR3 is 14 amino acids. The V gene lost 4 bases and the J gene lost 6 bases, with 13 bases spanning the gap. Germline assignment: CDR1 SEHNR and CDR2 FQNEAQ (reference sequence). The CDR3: CASSSGEISQPQHF. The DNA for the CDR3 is TGTGCCAGCAGCTCCGGGGAAATCAGTCAGCCCCAGCATTTT.

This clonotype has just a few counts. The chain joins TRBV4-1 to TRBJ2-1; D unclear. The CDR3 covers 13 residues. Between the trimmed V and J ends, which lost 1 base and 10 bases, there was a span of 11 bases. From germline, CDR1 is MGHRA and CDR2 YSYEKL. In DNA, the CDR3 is TGCGCCAGCAGCCAAGTCAGGCGGAACGAGCAGTTCTTC. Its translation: CASSQVRRNEQFF.

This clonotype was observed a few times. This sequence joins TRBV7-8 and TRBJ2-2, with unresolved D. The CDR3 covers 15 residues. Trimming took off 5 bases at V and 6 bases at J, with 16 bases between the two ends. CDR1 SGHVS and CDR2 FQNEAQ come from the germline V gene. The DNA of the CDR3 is TGTGCCAGCAGCCTCGGACCATTTGTGGCCGGGGAGCTGTTTTTT. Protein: CASSLGPFVAGELFF.

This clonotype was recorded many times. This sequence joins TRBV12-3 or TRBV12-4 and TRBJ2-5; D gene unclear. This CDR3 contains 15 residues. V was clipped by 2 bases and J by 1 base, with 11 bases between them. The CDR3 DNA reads TGTGCCAGCAGTTTAAGCAGGACCAGCCAAGAGACCCAGTACTTC. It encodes CASSLSRTSQETQYF.

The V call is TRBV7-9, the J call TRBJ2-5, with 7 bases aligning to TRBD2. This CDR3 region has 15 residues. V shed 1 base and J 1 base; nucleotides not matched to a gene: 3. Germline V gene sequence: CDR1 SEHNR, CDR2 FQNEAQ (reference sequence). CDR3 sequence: CASSLVSGGQETQYF. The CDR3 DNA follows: TGTGCCAGCAGCTTAGTTTCGGGGGGCCAAGAGACCCAGTACTTC.

The CDR3 here is CASSEARSDNTEAFF. The CDR3, as DNA: TGTGCCAGCAGTGAAGCGCGGTCAGACAACACTGAAGCTTTCTTT. The chain is built from TRBV2 and TRBJ1-1; D is unresolved. This CDR3 has 15 amino acids. V was trimmed by 0 bases and J by 2 bases, leaving 10 bases between them. CDR1 and CDR2 from the germline V gene are SNHLY and FYNNEI.

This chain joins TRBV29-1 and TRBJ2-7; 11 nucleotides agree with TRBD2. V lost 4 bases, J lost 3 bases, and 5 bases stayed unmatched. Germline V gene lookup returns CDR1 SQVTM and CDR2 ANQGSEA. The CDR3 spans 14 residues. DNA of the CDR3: TGCAGCGTTGCCCTAGCGGGAGGAAGCTACGAGCAGTACTTC. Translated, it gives CSVALAGGSYEQYF.

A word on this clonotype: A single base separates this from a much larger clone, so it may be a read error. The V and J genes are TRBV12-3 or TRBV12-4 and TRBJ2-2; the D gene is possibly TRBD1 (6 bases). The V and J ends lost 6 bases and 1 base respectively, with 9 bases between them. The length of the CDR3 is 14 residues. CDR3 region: CASRVQGNTGELFF. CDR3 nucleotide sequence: TGTGCCAGCAGGGTACAGGGGAACACCGGGGAGCTGTTTTTT.